The clone carrying this TCR beta chain appeared many times. Antigen unknown. Per germline, CDR1 KGHSH and CDR2 LQKENI. V lost 2 bases to trimming and J lost 6 bases, with 4 bases between them. CDR3 length equals 12 residues. These data belong to a study of spatial heterogeneity in lung cancer. The wider study: The correlation between TCR transcript counts in tumor regions and a T cell module score from matched bulk RNA-seq was strong. Study-wide points: Tumor T cells had an estimated coverage that came to about 7% for alpha chains and around 12% for beta chains. Counts of expanded alpha and beta TCRs within tumors tracked the tumor nonsynonymous mutation count.

As to time point: sample taken at primary tumor resection. The roughly 79 donors had untreated early-stage non-small cell lung cancer. The input material, whole RNA from tumor, nontumor lung or frozen PBMC, was sequenced unsorted. TCRdb called the 5' RACE reads again in MiXCR, with one record for every CDR3 protein. The data contain approximately 13,000 distinct CDR3 sequences, over 4.5% of them singletons. V usage is TRBV18 and J usage is TRBJ2-2; D gene uncertain. Sequencing was performed on lung tumor tissue, taken at surgery. This clonotype originated in a male donor with early-stage non-small cell lung cancer. The CDR3 region is CASSPAAGELFF. As DNA, the CDR3 is TGTGCCAGCTCACCAGCTGCCGGGGAGCTGTTTTTT. The variable domain in full, completed from reference TRBV18 and TRBJ2-2, reads NAGVMQNPRHLVRRRGQEARLRCSPMKGHSHVYWYRQLPEEGLKFMVYLQKENIIDESGMPKERFSAEFPKEGPSILRIQQVVRGDSAAYFCASSPAAGELFFGEGSRLTVL.